This TCR beta chain was retrieved from a study of blood T cell repertoires in COVID-19. About the study: Donors in the United States, Italy and Spain gave samples during acute or convalescent COVID-19. In each case, the material was cDNA or gDNA derived from T cells, B-cell-depleted T cells, or PBMCs.

Those enrolled in Seattle joined during active infection and were followed longitudinally afterward. Original analysis: How many nucleated cells were present was estimated from reference gene primer amplification. Data came from immunoSEQ multiplex PCR; TCRdb stores just in-frame clones and leaves some out. The V and J calls and clone size come from that table; D and trimming were worked out from the DNA. The sample includes roughly 100,000 clones, 76% of them seen just once. The receptor's source is an elderly man with COVID-19, enrolled during active disease. The specimen sequenced was peripheral blood.

Written as DNA, the CDR3 is TGTGCCAGCACCGCCGGGGGGGTCGATGAGCAGTTCTTC. The encoded protein is CASTAGGVDEQFF. The chain combines TRBV12-3 or TRBV12-4 with TRBJ2-1; 8 bases map to TRBD2. This CDR3 spans 13 amino acids. Unmatched junction bases numbered 7, after V lost 7 bases and J lost 8 bases.